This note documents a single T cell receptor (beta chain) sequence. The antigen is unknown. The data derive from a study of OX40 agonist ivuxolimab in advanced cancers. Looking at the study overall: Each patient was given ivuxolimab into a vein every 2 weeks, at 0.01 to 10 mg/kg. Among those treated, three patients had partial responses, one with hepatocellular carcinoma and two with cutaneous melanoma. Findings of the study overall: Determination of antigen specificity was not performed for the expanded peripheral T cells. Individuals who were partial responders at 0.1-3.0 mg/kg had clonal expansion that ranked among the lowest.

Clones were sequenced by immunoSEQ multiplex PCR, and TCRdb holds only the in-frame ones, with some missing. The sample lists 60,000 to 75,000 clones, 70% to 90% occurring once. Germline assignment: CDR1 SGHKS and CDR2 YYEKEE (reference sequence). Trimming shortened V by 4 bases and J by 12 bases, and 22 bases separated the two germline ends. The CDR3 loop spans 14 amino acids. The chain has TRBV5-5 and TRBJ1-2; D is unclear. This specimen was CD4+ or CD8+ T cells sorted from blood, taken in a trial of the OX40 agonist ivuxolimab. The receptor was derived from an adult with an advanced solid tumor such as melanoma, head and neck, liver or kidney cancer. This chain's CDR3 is CASSLTSSTVRNTF. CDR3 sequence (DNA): TGTGCCAGCAGCCTTACCTCCTCGACGGTTCGCAACACCTTC.